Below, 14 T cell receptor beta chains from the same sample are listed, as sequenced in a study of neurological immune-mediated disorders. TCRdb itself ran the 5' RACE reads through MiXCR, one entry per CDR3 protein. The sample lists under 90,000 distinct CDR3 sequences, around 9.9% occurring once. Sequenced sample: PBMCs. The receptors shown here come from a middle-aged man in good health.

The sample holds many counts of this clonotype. The CDR3 sequence: CASSPDGNTGELFF. The CDR3 coding sequence is TGTGCCAGCTCACCGGACGGAAACACCGGGGAGCTGTTTTTT. V usage is TRBV18 and J usage is TRBJ2-2, with D unclear. The germline CDR1 and CDR2 sequences are KGHSH and LQKENI. V gave up 3 bases and J gave up 2 bases, with 7 bases separating them. The CDR3 loop spans 14 amino acids.

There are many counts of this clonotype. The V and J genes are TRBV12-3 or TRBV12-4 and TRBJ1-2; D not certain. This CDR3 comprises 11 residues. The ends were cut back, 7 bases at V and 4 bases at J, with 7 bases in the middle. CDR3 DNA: TGTGCCAGCACTACAACCTATGGCTACACCTTC. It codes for CASTTTYGYTF.

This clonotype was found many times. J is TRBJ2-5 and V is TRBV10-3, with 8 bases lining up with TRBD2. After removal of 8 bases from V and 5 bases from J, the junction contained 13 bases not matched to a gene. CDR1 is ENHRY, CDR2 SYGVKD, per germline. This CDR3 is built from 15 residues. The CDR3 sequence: CAIRTGGPGLETQYF. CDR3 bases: TGTGCCATCCGAACGGGAGGGCCAGGGTTGGAGACCCAGTACTTC.

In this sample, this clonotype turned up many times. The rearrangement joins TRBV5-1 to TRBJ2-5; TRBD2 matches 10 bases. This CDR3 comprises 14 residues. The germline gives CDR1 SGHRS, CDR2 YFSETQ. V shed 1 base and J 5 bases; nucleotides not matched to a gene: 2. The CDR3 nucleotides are TGCGCCAGCAGCTTGACTAGCGGGGAGGAGACCCAGTACTTC. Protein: CASSLTSGEETQYF.

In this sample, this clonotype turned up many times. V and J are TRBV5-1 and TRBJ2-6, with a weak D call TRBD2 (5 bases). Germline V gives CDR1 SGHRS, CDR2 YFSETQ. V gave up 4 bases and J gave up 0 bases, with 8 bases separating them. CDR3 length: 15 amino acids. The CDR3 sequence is CASSGAGSGANVLTF. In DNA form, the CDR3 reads TGCGCCAGCAGCGGTGCGGGCTCTGGGGCCAACGTCCTGACTTTC.

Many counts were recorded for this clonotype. The CDR3 region has the DNA TGCAGCGTTGATCTCTCCGGAGGCTCCTATGGCTACACCTTC. Translated: CSVDLSGGSYGYTF. This sequence joins TRBV29-1 and TRBJ1-2; D unclear. Germline V lookup: CDR1 SQVTM, CDR2 ANQGSEA. The CDR3 consists of 14 residues. V was cut by 3 bases and J by 4 bases, with 15 bases left in between. The full variable domain, completed using reference TRBV29-1 and TRBJ1-2, is SAVISQKPSRDICQRGTSLTIQCQVDSQVTMMFWYRQQPGQSLTLIATANQGSEATYESGFVIDKFPISRPNLTFSTLTVSNMSPEDSSIYLCSVDLSGGSYGYTFGSGTRLTVV.

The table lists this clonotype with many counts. DNA of the CDR3: TGTGCCAGCAGCCTTGACAGGGGGGGCTCCTACGAGCAGTACTTC. It encodes CASSLDRGGSYEQYF. The chain combines TRBV3-1 with TRBJ2-7, with 9 bases matching TRBD1. This CDR3 region has 15 residues. J gave up 0 bases and V 4 bases, and 4 bases lay outside the gene matches. Germline loops: CDR1 LGHDT, CDR2 YNNKEL (reference sequence).

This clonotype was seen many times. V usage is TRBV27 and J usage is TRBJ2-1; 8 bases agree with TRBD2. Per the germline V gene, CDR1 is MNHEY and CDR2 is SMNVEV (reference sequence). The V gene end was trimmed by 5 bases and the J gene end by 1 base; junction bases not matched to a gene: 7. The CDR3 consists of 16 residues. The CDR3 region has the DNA TGTGCCAGCAGTGGTGAGCGGGAGAGATCCTACAATGAGCAGTTCTTC. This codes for CASSGERERSYNEQFF.

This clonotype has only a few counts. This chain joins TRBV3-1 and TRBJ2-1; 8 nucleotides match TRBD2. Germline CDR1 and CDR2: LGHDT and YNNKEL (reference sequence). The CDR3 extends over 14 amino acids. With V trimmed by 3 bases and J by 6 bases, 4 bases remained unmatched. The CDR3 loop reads CASSQSGGPNEQFF. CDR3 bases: TGTGCCAGCAGCCAGTCGGGAGGGCCCAATGAGCAGTTCTTC.

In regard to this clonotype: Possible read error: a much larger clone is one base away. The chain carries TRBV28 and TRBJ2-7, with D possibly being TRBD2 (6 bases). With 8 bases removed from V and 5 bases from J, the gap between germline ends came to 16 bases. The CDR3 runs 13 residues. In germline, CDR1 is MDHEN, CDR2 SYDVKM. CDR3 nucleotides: TGTGCCAGCCACAATGGTGGGGGGAACGAGCAGTACTTC. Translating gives CASHNGGGNEQYF.

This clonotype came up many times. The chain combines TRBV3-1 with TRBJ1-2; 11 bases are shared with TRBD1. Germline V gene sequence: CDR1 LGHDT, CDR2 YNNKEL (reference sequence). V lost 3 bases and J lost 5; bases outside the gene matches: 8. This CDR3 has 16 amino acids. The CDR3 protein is CASSHTGQGARYGYTF. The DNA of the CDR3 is TGTGCCAGCAGCCATACAGGACAGGGGGCGAGATATGGCTACACCTTC.

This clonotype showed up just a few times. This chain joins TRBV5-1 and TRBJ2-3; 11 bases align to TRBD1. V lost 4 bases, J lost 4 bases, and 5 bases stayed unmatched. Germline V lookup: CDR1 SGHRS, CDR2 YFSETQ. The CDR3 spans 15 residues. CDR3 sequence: CASSPRTGGADTQYF. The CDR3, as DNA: TGCGCCAGCAGCCCACGGACAGGGGGCGCAGATACGCAGTATTTT.

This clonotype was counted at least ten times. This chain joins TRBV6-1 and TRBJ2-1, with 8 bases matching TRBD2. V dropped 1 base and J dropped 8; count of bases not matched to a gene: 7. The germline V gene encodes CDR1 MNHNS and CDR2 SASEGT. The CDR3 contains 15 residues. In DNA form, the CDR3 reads TGTGCCAGCAGTGAAGGGCAGCGGGAGAGCTATGAGCAGTTCTTC. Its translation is CASSEGQRESYEQFF.

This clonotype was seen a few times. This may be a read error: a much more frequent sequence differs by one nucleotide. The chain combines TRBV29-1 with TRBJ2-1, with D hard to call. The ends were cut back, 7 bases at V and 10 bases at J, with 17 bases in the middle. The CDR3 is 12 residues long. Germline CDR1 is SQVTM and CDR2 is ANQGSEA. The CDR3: CSAVKGHWEQFF. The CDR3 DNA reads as TGCAGCGCCGTGAAGGGTCACTGGGAGCAGTTCTTC.